These 25 T cell receptor beta chains were sequenced from one sample in a study of cytomegalovirus exposure and HLA in healthy donors. Primers: 60 Vbeta forward and 13 Jbeta reverse. Measured with immunoSEQ multiplex PCR; TCRdb has only the in-frame clones, and not every one. The sample consists of roughly 180,000 clones, approximately 80% of them appearing once. Sequenced sample: PBMCs. These receptors were obtained from a man aged 30 to 39 in good health and CMV-seronegative.

This clone was counted a few times. The V and J genes are TRBV4-3 and TRBJ2-7; TRBD2 matches 14 bases. This CDR3 comprises 17 residues. Germline CDR1 is LGHNA and CDR2 is YSLEER. J was trimmed by 0 bases and V by 1 base; bases with no gene match: 2. CDR3: CASSQGLAGGSSYEQYF. DNA for the CDR3: TGCGCCAGCAGCCAAGGACTAGCGGGGGGGAGCTCCTACGAGCAGTACTTC.

Points on this clone: At one end the junction does not follow the germline gene, possibly because of a read error. The chain recombines TRBV6-5 with TRBJ2-2, with 8 bases identical to TRBD1. Germline loops: CDR1 MNHEY, CDR2 SVGAGI. The CDR3 covers 13 residues. CDR3 DNA: TGTGCCAGCAAGAGACAGGGGTCCGGGGAGCCGTTTTTT. It specifies CASKRQGSGEPFF.

V usage is TRBV19 and J usage is TRBJ2-4; a possible D gene is TRBD2 (5 bases). CDR1 and CDR2 (germline): LNHDA, SQIVND (reference sequence). The CDR3 consists of 15 residues. V was clipped by 3 bases and J by 1 base, with 10 bases between them. The CDR3 protein is CASSMGDAAKNIQYF. CDR3 DNA: TGTGCCAGTAGTATGGGAGATGCGGCCAAAAACATTCAGTACTTC.

The CDR3 DNA reads as TGTGCCAGCAGCTTAGTGGGACAGGCTTCCTACGAGCAGTACTTC. Protein product: CASSLVGQASYEQYF. This chain connects TRBV7-9 to TRBJ2-7; 8 bases are a match to TRBD1. The CDR3 totals 15 residues. Germline assignment: CDR1 SEHNR and CDR2 FQNEAQ (reference sequence). The ends lost 1 base at V and 1 base at J; junction bases unmatched: 3.

DNA of the CDR3: TGCAGCGTTGATGGGACTAGCGGGAGACCAGATACGCAGTATTTT. Translation: CSVDGTSGRPDTQYF. This rearrangement joins TRBV29-1 to TRBJ2-3; 14 nucleotides match TRBD2. CDR3 size: 15 residues. The trim removed 3 bases at V and 4 bases at J, leaving 3 bases unmatched. Germline V CDR1 and CDR2: SQVTM, ANQGSEA.

The CDR3 bases are TGCGCCAGCAGCTTGCCAGGGGCTTCATCTGGGGCCAACGTCCTGACTTTC. Its protein product is CASSLPGASSGANVLTF. This chain joins TRBV5-1 and TRBJ2-6; tentative D call: TRBD1 (6 bases). Trimming took 1 base from V and 1 from J, leaving 12 bases between them. This CDR3 is 17 amino acids long. Germline V gene sequence: CDR1 SGHRS, CDR2 YFSETQ.

This chain links TRBV7-8 with TRBJ2-7; D possibly corresponds to TRBD1 (6 bases). Trimming shortened V by 3 bases and J by 3 bases, and 15 bases separated the two germline ends. The CDR3 loop spans 15 amino acids. In germline, CDR1 is SGHVS, CDR2 FQNEAQ. The CDR3 DNA follows: TGTGCCAGCAGCTTTGCGCCACGGGACAACTACGAGCAGTACTTC. Amino acid sequence: CASSFAPRDNYEQYF.

This clone appeared a few times. The CDR3 reads CASSLALQGASGELFF. For the CDR3, the DNA is TGTGCCAGCAGCTTAGCCTTACAGGGGGCCTCCGGGGAGCTGTTTTTT. The chain employs TRBV7-2 and TRBJ2-2, with 9 bases matching TRBD1. CDR1 is SGHTA, CDR2 FQGNSA, per germline. The J segment lost 6 bases and the V segment lost 0 bases, leaving 5 bases of the junction unmatched. The CDR3 sequence is 16 residues long.

This chain links TRBV6-5 with TRBJ2-7, with 9 positions matching TRBD1. CDR1 is MNHEY and CDR2 is SVGAGI in the germline V gene. V dropped 6 bases and J dropped 4; count of bases not matched to a gene: 10. This CDR3 has 15 residues. The CDR3 here is CASSNYGTGLYEQYF. CDR3 coding DNA: TGTGCCAGCAGCAACTACGGGACAGGGTTATACGAGCAGTACTTC.

This clone was seen a single time. The chain has TRBV7-3 and TRBJ2-6; D is possibly TRBD1 (5 bases). Trimming removed 5 bases at V and 1 base at J, with 9 bases between. The CDR3 sequence is 15 residues long. Germline CDR1 reads SGHTA; CDR2 reads FQGTGA. CDR3 sequence reads: CASSPDRSGANVLTF. In nucleotides, the CDR3 is TGTGCCAGCAGCCCCGACAGATCTGGGGCCAACGTCCTGACTTTC.

A few counts support this clone. The chain carries TRBV4-1 and TRBJ1-2; 7 nucleotides line up with TRBD1. Germline trimming cut 0 bases from V and 8 bases from J; bases unmatched to any gene: 3. The CDR3 is 13 amino acids. The germline V gene encodes CDR1 MGHRA and CDR2 YSYEKL. The CDR3 loop is CASSQDRQGGYTF. In DNA, the CDR3 is TGCGCCAGCAGCCAAGATCGACAGGGCGGCTACACCTTC.

The chain couples TRBV27 to TRBJ1-4; TRBD1 agrees at 8 bases. After removal of 6 bases from V and 8 bases from J, the junction contained 11 bases not matched to a gene. In germline, CDR1 is MNHEY, CDR2 SMNVEV (reference sequence). This CDR3 is 15 amino acids long. The CDR3 loop reads CASSTGGAGEEKLFF. The CDR3 nucleotides are TGTGCCAGCAGCACAGGGGGGGCGGGTGAGGAAAAACTGTTTTTT.

V and J are TRBV19 and TRBJ2-7, with a weak D call TRBD1 (6 bases). V was shortened by 11 bases and J by 3 bases, with 20 bases between the two germline ends. The CDR3 runs 14 residues. Germline values: CDR1 LNHDA, CDR2 SQIVND (reference sequence). The CDR3 nucleotides read TGTGCCGTGGCAGCGGCAGGGGCAGGCTACGAGCAGTACTTC. Its translation: CAVAAAGAGYEQYF.

This rearrangement joins TRBV27 to TRBJ2-7; tentative D call: TRBD1 (6 bases). The CDR3 runs 13 residues. Germline CDR1 and CDR2: MNHEY and SMNVEV (reference sequence). V shed 2 bases and J shed 8 bases, with 13 bases lying between them. The CDR3 loop is CASSLATGRQQYF. CDR3 DNA sequence: TGTGCCAGCAGTTTAGCCACAGGGAGACAGCAGTACTTC.

The V gene is TRBV5-1, the J gene TRBJ2-7; 7 bases line up with TRBD1. The germline CDR1 and CDR2 sequences are SGHRS and YFSETQ. The trim removed 3 bases at V and 2 bases at J, leaving 5 bases unmatched. CDR3 length equals 14 residues. CDR3 DNA: TGCGCCAGCAGCTCATGGACAGGCACCTACGAGCAGTACTTC. Protein sequence: CASSSWTGTYEQYF.

Only one count was recorded for this clone. V gene TRBV10-1 combines with J gene TRBJ1-1; TRBD1 matches 11 bases. Losses at the gene ends were 6 bases for V and 5 bases for J; bases not matched to a gene: 17. The CDR3 is made up of 18 amino acids. Germline CDR1 WNHNN, CDR2 SYGVQD (reference sequence). The CDR3 coding sequence is TGCGCCAGCAGACCAACCTTTTCCGGGACAGGGGGAAAAACTGAAGCTTTCTTT. Amino acids: CASRPTFSGTGGKTEAFF.

A remark on this clone: Other DNA sequences within the sample encode an identical CDR3. V gene TRBV6-4 combines with J gene TRBJ2-3, with a tentative D call TRBD1 (6 bases). The germline gives CDR1 MRHNA, CDR2 SNTAGT. V was trimmed by 2 bases and J by 2 bases, leaving 8 bases between them. This CDR3 spans 14 amino acids. The DNA of the CDR3 is TGTGCCAGCAGTGACAGGGGGTCCACAGATACGCAGTATTTT. Translation: CASSDRGSTDTQYF.

V gene TRBV4-1 combines with J gene TRBJ1-6, with TRBD1 as a possible D gene (6 bases). The germline V and J ends were trimmed by 2 bases and 7 bases, with 18 bases remaining between them. CDR1 and CDR2 from the germline V gene are MGHRA and YSYEKL. The CDR3 extends over 17 amino acids. For the CDR3, the DNA is TGCGCCAGCAGCCAAAATGTGGACAGTAGGATCAATTCACCCCTCCACTTT. Translated, it gives CASSQNVDSRINSPLHF.

The V gene is TRBV6-1, the J gene TRBJ1-1; D remains unclear. Germline loops: CDR1 MNHNS, CDR2 SASEGT. The CDR3 loop spans 16 amino acids. V was trimmed by 4 bases and J by 0 bases, leaving 15 bases between them. This chain's CDR3 is CASSALLDSVNTEAFF. Written as DNA, the CDR3 is TGTGCCAGCAGTGCCCTGCTGGATAGCGTGAACACTGAAGCTTTCTTT.

The genes are TRBV28 and TRBJ1-6; 7 nucleotides align to TRBD1. V lost 3 bases and J lost 5; bases outside the gene matches: 7. The CDR3 is 16 residues long. Germline CDR1 and CDR2: MDHEN and SYDVKM. CDR3 nucleotide sequence: TGTGCCAGCAGTTTGCCACAGGGGTACGATAATTCACCCCTCCACTTT. Translation: CASSLPQGYDNSPLHF.

The gene calls are TRBV18 and TRBJ2-2; the D is unclear. The CDR3 has 16 residues. Trimming removed 3 bases at V and 5 bases at J, with 16 bases between. CDR1 is KGHSH, CDR2 LQKENI, per germline. For the CDR3, the DNA is TGTGCCAGCTCACCGCAACAGTTATCCGGAACCGGGGAGCTGTTTTTT. Protein product: CASSPQQLSGTGELFF.

The chain combines TRBV9 with TRBJ2-4, with 7 bases aligning to TRBD1. Trimming cost V 5 bases and J 4 bases; bases outside gene matches: 3. This CDR3 is 13 amino acids long. Germline V gene data show CDR1 as SGDLS and CDR2 as YYNGEE. For the CDR3, the DNA is TGTGCCAGCAGTATGACAGGGAAAAACATTCAGTACTTC. Protein sequence: CASSMTGKNIQYF.

A few counts support this clone. V gene TRBV28 combines with J gene TRBJ1-6; D is undetermined. Germline CDR1 and CDR2: MDHEN and SYDVKM. The CDR3 has 15 amino acids. Trimming left V 7 bases short and J 5 bases short, with 15 bases between. CDR3 bases: TGTGCCAGCATTACGGGAATAGGTAATAATTCACCCCTCCACTTT. It yields the protein CASITGIGNNSPLHF.

This clone was seen only a few times. The CDR3 region is CASSWSRGIHEQYF. CDR3 DNA: TGCGCCAGCAGCTGGTCTCGGGGGATCCACGAGCAGTACTTC. The J gene is TRBJ2-5, the V gene TRBV5-1; weak D call: TRBD2 (6 bases). The closer fit of TRBJ2-7 to the DNA end suggests the J call may be wrong. The V gene's germline CDR1 is SGHRS and CDR2 YFSETQ. The CDR3 has 14 amino acids.

This sequence joins TRBV29-1 and TRBJ2-2, with 10 bases identical to TRBD1. The V segment lost 3 bases and the J segment 5 bases; nucleotides outside the gene matches: 6. The CDR3 spans 15 residues. Germline loops: CDR1 SQVTM, CDR2 ANQGSEA. CDR3 coding DNA: TGCAGCGTTGAGGCGACAGGGGGCCTGACCGGGGAGCTGTTTTTT. Amino acids: CSVEATGGLTGELFF.